These 2 T cell receptor beta chains were sequenced from one sample in a study of T cells after posttransplantation cyclophosphamide. TCRdb keeps only in-frame clones here, not all; method: immunoSEQ multiplex PCR. The data show about 50,000 clones, around 94% seen once. The sequencing sample was made of PBMCs. Receptors were obtained from a woman younger than 45 in good health and a related stem cell transplant donor.

This chain uses TRBV30 with TRBJ1-2; TRBD1 agrees at 7 bases. After removal of 2 bases from V and 7 bases from J, the junction contained 7 bases not matched to a gene. The CDR3 runs 13 residues. In germline, CDR1 is GTSNPN, CDR2 SVGIG (reference sequence). The CDR3: CAWSRDRASGYTF. The CDR3 DNA follows: TGTGCCTGGAGTCGAGACAGGGCGTCTGGCTACACCTTC.

V usage is TRBV6-4 and J usage is TRBJ1-1; TRBD1 matches 7 bases. V was clipped by 4 bases and J by 0 bases; unmatched bases: 2. The CDR3 runs 14 residues. Looked up from germline, CDR1 is MRHNA and CDR2 is SNTAGT. CDR3 residues: CASSAGQLNTEAFF. The CDR3 DNA is TGTGCCAGCAGTGCGGGACAGCTGAACACTGAAGCTTTCTTT.